One and the same sample provided the 14 T cell receptor beta chains below, sequenced in a study of T cells in localized non-small cell lung cancer. Using immunoSEQ multiplex PCR, the repertoire was profiled, and TCRdb retains in-frame clones only, with some absent. The sample holds around 20,000 clones, roughly nine tenths seen once. Sequencing was performed on peripheral blood, taken before any cancer treatment. The receptors shown here come from a woman between 40 and 69 years old with stage I lung adenocarcinoma.

This chain links TRBV6-5 with TRBJ1-1; D remains unclear. The CDR3 covers 14 residues. CDR1 MNHEY and CDR2 SVGAGI come from the germline V gene. Trimming removed 3 bases at V and 1 base at J, with 9 bases between. The chain's CDR3 is CASSYESGNTEAFF. CDR3 coding DNA: TGTGCCAGCAGTTATGAGAGTGGGAACACTGAAGCTTTCTTT.

This clone appeared once. The V gene is TRBV2, the J gene TRBJ1-1; 7 nucleotides align to TRBD1. From germline, CDR1 is SNHLY and CDR2 FYNNEI. V dropped 7 bases and J dropped 0; count of bases not matched to a gene: 5. The CDR3 has 14 amino acids. In DNA, the CDR3 is TGTGCCAGCACAGGGGGACGCATGAACACTGAAGCTTTCTTT. Its protein is CASTGGRMNTEAFF.

The V call is TRBV10-3, the J call TRBJ1-2, with 7 bases identical to TRBD1. The length of the CDR3 is 16 residues. Germline V gives CDR1 ENHRY, CDR2 SYGVKD. With V trimmed by 6 bases and J by 0 bases, 10 bases remained unmatched. The CDR3 is CAISSSGTDSNYGYTF. DNA for the CDR3: TGTGCCATCAGCTCATCCGGGACAGATTCTAACTATGGCTACACCTTC.

The chain carries TRBV29-1 and TRBJ2-7; 8 bases line up with TRBD1. Trimming removed 7 bases from V and 6 bases from J; junction bases left unmatched: 11. Germline loops: CDR1 SQVTM, CDR2 ANQGSEA. The CDR3 is made up of 13 amino acids. In nucleotides, the CDR3 is TGCAGCGGGAGGACAGGGACGACGCGCGAGCAGTACTTC. Its translation: CSGRTGTTREQYF.

The J gene is TRBJ2-5, the V gene TRBV5-1, with no clear D. The V end lost 2 bases, the J end lost 3 bases, and 2 bases lay between the germline ends. The CDR3 runs 11 residues. Germline CDR1 and CDR2: SGHRS and YFSETQ. The CDR3 bases are TGCGCCAGCAGCTTCGAAGAGACCCAGTACTTC. It translates to CASSFEETQYF. The full variable domain, completed using reference TRBV5-1 and TRBJ2-5, is KAGVTQTPRYLIKTRGQQVTLSCSPISGHRSVSWYQQTPGQGLQFLFEYFSETQRNKGNFPGRFSGRQFSNSRSEMNVSTLELGDSALYLCASSFEETQYFGPGTRLLVL.

A note on this clone: The junction shows a germline mismatch at one end, possibly a read error. Here the CDR3 DNA reads TGTGCCAGCAGTCCATTCAGGGGACCCTCCAACGAGCAGTACTTC. This gives the protein CASSPFRGPSNEQYF. The gene calls are TRBV27 and TRBJ2-7, with a possible D match to TRBD1 (6 bases). The CDR3 has 15 amino acids. Germline CDR1 and CDR2: MNHEY and SMNVEV (reference sequence).

This chain connects TRBV19 to TRBJ1-2; D is uncertain. CDR3 length: 14 residues. Germline CDR1 reads LNHDA; CDR2 reads SQIVND (reference sequence). The ends were cut back, 4 bases at V and 4 bases at J, with 13 bases in the middle. The CDR3: CASSTRTGLYGYTF. Here the CDR3 DNA reads TGTGCCAGTAGTACCCGCACTGGACTCTATGGCTACACCTTC.

This clone was observed a handful of times. The J gene is TRBJ2-7, the V gene TRBV7-2, with 11 bases that match TRBD1. CDR3 length: 15 residues. CDR1 and CDR2 from the germline V gene are SGHTA and FQGNSA. After removal of 2 bases from V and 6 bases from J, the junction contained 6 bases not matched to a gene. CDR3 bases: TGTGCCAGCAGCTTAACGGGACAGGGGGTCGGCGAGCAGTACTTC. Translating gives CASSLTGQGVGEQYF. The complete variable domain, with remaining parts taken from reference TRBV7-2 and TRBJ2-7, reads GAGVSQSPSNKVTEKGKDVELRCDPISGHTALYWYRQSLGQGLEFLIYFQGNSAPDKSGLPSDRFSAERTGGSVSTLTIQRTQQEDSAVYLCASSLTGQGVGEQYFGPGTRLTVT.

The rearrangement joins TRBV19 to TRBJ2-7; D unclear. The V end lost 3 bases, the J end lost 1 base, and 7 bases lay between the germline ends. Germline CDR1 is LNHDA and CDR2 is SQIVND (reference sequence). CDR3 size: 13 residues. In nucleotides, the CDR3 is TGTGCCAGTAGTATTAAGTCTTCCTACGAGCAGTACTTC. Its protein is CASSIKSSYEQYF.

The V and J genes are TRBV5-6 and TRBJ1-6; D gene unclear. Germline-derived CDR1 and CDR2 are SGHDT and YYEEEE. The CDR3 sequence is 13 residues long. V was shortened by 0 bases and J by 7 bases, with 5 bases between the two germline ends. The CDR3 nucleotides read TGTGCCAGCAGCTTGGTCCGAAATTCACCCCTCCACTTT. This translates into CASSLVRNSPLHF.

The genes are TRBV19 and TRBJ2-3, with 9 nucleotides matching TRBD1. Germline values: CDR1 LNHDA, CDR2 SQIVND (reference sequence). After removal of 4 bases from V and 0 bases from J, the junction contained 8 bases not matched to a gene. This CDR3 is built from 17 residues. As DNA, the CDR3 is TGTGCCAGTAGTAGCCTACAGGGGGCAGGTAGCACAGATACGCAGTATTTT. Translating it yields CASSSLQGAGSTDTQYF.

The genes are TRBV21-1 and TRBJ1-3. TRBV21-1 represents a pseudogene. CDR3 length equals 17 residues. This chain's CDR3 is CASSKAPSGYSGNTIYF. In DNA, the CDR3 is TGTGCCAGCAGCAAAGCGCCCTCCGGCTACTCTGGAAACACCATATATTTT.

The chain employs TRBV6-1 and TRBJ1-1; weak D call: TRBD1 (6 bases). Trimming took off 7 bases at V and 6 bases at J, with 18 bases between the two ends. CDR3 size: 14 residues. Germline V gene lookup returns CDR1 MNHNS and CDR2 SASEGT. The CDR3 here is CASMKTRGGPEAFF. The CDR3 nucleotides are TGTGCCAGCATGAAAACCAGGGGAGGGCCTGAAGCTTTCTTT.

The genes are TRBV5-6 and TRBJ2-7, with D unresolved. V was shortened by 0 bases and J by 1 base, with 11 bases between the two germline ends. This CDR3 has 15 amino acids. Germline CDR1 is SGHDT and CDR2 is YYEEEE. CDR3 sequence reads: CASSLVSLGSYEQYF. DNA for the CDR3: TGTGCCAGCAGCTTGGTCTCTCTCGGATCCTACGAGCAGTACTTC.